Shown below are 18 T cell receptor beta chains from a single sample sequenced in a study of cytomegalovirus exposure and HLA in healthy donors. Researchers ran the PCR with 60 Vbeta and 13 Jbeta primers. Produced via immunoSEQ multiplex PCR; TCRdb's table is partial and in-frame only. Here the sample spans 140,000 to 150,000 clones, 75% to 85% being singletons. The sequenced sample was PBMCs. These receptors came from a man aged 40-49 years in good health and CMV-seronegative.

The chain couples TRBV10-1 to TRBJ1-3; tentative D call: TRBD1 (6 bases). V was pared by 3 bases and J by 4 bases, with 13 bases between. This CDR3 has 15 amino acids. Per germline, CDR1 WNHNN and CDR2 SYGVQD (reference sequence). Written as DNA, the CDR3 is TGCGCCAGCAGTGACCCTTGGCAGGGGGGAAACACCATATATTTT. Its translation is CASSDPWQGGNTIYF.

This rearrangement joins TRBV15 to TRBJ2-7, with 9 bases aligning to TRBD1. The trim removed 1 base at V and 2 bases at J, leaving 6 bases unmatched. Germline-derived CDR1 and CDR2 are LNHNV and YYDKDF (reference sequence). CDR3 length: 16 residues. CDR3 residues: CATSRGNRGLTYEQYF. As DNA, the CDR3 is TGTGCCACCAGCAGAGGGAACAGGGGGCTCACCTACGAGCAGTACTTC.

This clone is a singleton in its sample. The rearrangement links TRBV5-1 to TRBJ1-1, with D unclear. Germline V gene sequence: CDR1 SGHRS, CDR2 YFSETQ. V gave up 4 bases and J gave up 0 bases, with 7 bases separating them. The CDR3 is 13 residues long. The CDR3 bases are TGCGCCAGCAGCCCCGCTATGAACACTGAAGCTTTCTTT. Translated: CASSPAMNTEAFF.

The genes are TRBV5-5 and TRBJ2-7; D is perhaps TRBD2 (5 bases). The CDR3 extends over 15 amino acids. Trimming pared 0 bases from V and 0 bases from J, leaving 10 bases between. Germline V gene sequence: CDR1 SGHKS, CDR2 YYEKEE (reference sequence). DNA for the CDR3: TGTGCCAGCAGCTTGGGGCCGGGGAGCTCCTACGAGCAGTACTTC. Its protein is CASSLGPGSSYEQYF.

The chain links TRBV6-1 to TRBJ1-6; TRBD1 matches at 8 bases. Unmatched junction bases numbered 8, after V lost 3 bases and J lost 10 bases. The CDR3 consists of 15 residues. Per germline, CDR1 MNHNS and CDR2 SASEGT. Here the CDR3 DNA reads TGTGCCAGCAGTGACGGTTGGACAGGGCGGTCACCCCTCCACTTT. Translating it yields CASSDGWTGRSPLHF.

The chain combines TRBV6-5 with TRBJ2-7; TRBD1 matches 8 bases. Germline V lookup: CDR1 MNHEY, CDR2 SVGAGI. With V trimmed by 5 bases and J by 4 bases, 10 bases remained unmatched. The CDR3 extends over 15 amino acids. The CDR3 is CASSPTDRVAYEQYF. The CDR3 region has the DNA TGTGCCAGCAGTCCAACGGACAGGGTAGCGTACGAGCAGTACTTC.

This chain connects TRBV29-1 to TRBJ1-1; the D gene is possibly TRBD1 (5 bases). V was shortened by 1 base and J by 3 bases, with 15 bases between the two germline ends. Germline V gives CDR1 SQVTM, CDR2 ANQGSEA. The CDR3 is 15 amino acids. CDR3 DNA: TGCAGCGTTGAAGGGGGCAGGCCTGTGGACACTGAAGCTTTCTTT. It codes for CSVEGGRPVDTEAFF.

The chain joins TRBV28 to TRBJ1-2; no clear D. CDR1 and CDR2 from the germline V gene are MDHEN and SYDVKM. The CDR3 extends over 13 amino acids. The V and J ends lost 2 bases and 5 bases respectively, with 9 bases between them. The CDR3 DNA reads TGTGCCAGCAGTTTAGAGAAACCGTATGGCTACACCTTC. Amino acid sequence: CASSLEKPYGYTF.

This chain connects TRBV5-1 to TRBJ2-7; 7 nucleotides agree with TRBD1. This CDR3 is built from 17 residues. Unmatched junction bases numbered 9, after V lost 0 bases and J lost 0 bases. Germline V lookup: CDR1 SGHRS, CDR2 YFSETQ. As DNA, the CDR3 is TGCGCCAGCAGCTTGGACACACCGGGACAGAGCTCCTACGAGCAGTACTTC. Its translation is CASSLDTPGQSSYEQYF.

The V call is TRBV2, the J call TRBJ1-2; D gene ambiguous. Trimming pared 11 bases from V and 4 bases from J, leaving 14 bases between. CDR1 is SNHLY, CDR2 FYNNEI, per germline. The CDR3 is 12 amino acids. CDR3 nucleotide sequence: TGTGCCGACCAGGTCGGGGTCTATGGCTACACCTTC. Its protein is CADQVGVYGYTF.

This clone was recorded once. The CDR3 DNA reads TGTGCCAGCAGCCCCCACGTCAGGGGGCAAATGAACACTGAAGCTTTCTTT. It encodes CASSPHVRGQMNTEAFF. This rearrangement joins TRBV28 to TRBJ1-1; 8 nucleotides agree with TRBD1. The CDR3 has 17 residues. The V segment lost 6 bases and the J segment 0 bases; nucleotides outside the gene matches: 12. The germline V gene encodes CDR1 MDHEN and CDR2 SYDVKM.

This chain connects TRBV7-8 to TRBJ1-2, with TRBD1 matching over 7 bases. The V gene end was trimmed by 5 bases and the J gene end by 6 bases; junction bases not matched to a gene: 3. The germline V gene encodes CDR1 SGHVS and CDR2 FQNEAQ. The CDR3 runs to 12 residues. The chain's CDR3 is CASSVDRHGYTF. The CDR3 region has the DNA TGTGCCAGCAGCGTGGACAGGCATGGCTACACCTTC.

The chain uses TRBV29-1 and TRBJ1-1; maybe TRBD1 (5 bases). The ends were cut back, 6 bases at V and 4 bases at J, with 12 bases in the middle. Germline assignment: CDR1 SQVTM and CDR2 ANQGSEA. The length of the CDR3 is 12 residues. This CDR3 reads CSVRGARTEAFF. In DNA, the CDR3 is TGCAGCGTCCGCGGGGCTCGCACTGAAGCTTTCTTT.

This clone was observed a few times. The rearrangement links TRBV6-6 to TRBJ1-5; 7 positions match TRBD1. V shed 5 bases, J shed 5 bases, and the junction held 12 bases outside the gene matches. The CDR3 totals 16 residues. The germline V gene has CDR1 MNHNY and CDR2 SVGAGI (reference sequence). The CDR3: CASSQDREGDDQPQHF. CDR3 DNA sequence: TGTGCCAGCAGTCAAGACAGGGAAGGAGACGATCAGCCCCAGCATTTT.

This clone has a single count. CDR3 residues: CASSVGGTGRRETQYF. The CDR3 bases are TGTGCCAGCAGCGTAGGGGGGACAGGGCGTCGAGAGACCCAGTACTTC. This chain uses TRBV9 with TRBJ2-5; 9 bases line up with TRBD1. The trim removed 0 bases at V and 4 bases at J, leaving 7 bases unmatched. Germline V gene data show CDR1 as SGDLS and CDR2 as YYNGEE. CDR3 length: 16 amino acids.

This chain joins TRBV6-1 and TRBJ2-1; the match to TRBD2 covers 10 bases. Per the germline V gene, CDR1 is MNHNS and CDR2 is SASEGT. CDR3 length: 15 amino acids. V shed 3 bases, J shed 9 bases, and the junction held 8 bases outside the gene matches. CDR3: CASSDSSGGAREQFF. The CDR3 DNA follows: TGTGCCAGCAGTGACTCAAGCGGGGGGGCTCGTGAGCAGTTCTTC.

This clone was picked up one time. The chain carries TRBV7-9 and TRBJ2-7; 8 bases are shared with TRBD1. V shed 4 bases and J 0 bases; nucleotides not matched to a gene: 2. This CDR3 has 14 amino acids. The germline V gene encodes CDR1 SEHNR and CDR2 FQNEAQ (reference sequence). The CDR3 is CASSSDRDSYEQYF. The CDR3 bases are TGTGCCAGCAGCTCGGACAGGGACTCCTACGAGCAGTACTTC.

This chain uses TRBV7-2 with TRBJ1-5, with 10 bases that match TRBD1. CDR1 SGHTA and CDR2 FQGNSA come from the germline V gene. CDR3 length: 18 amino acids. V lost 1 base and J lost 3; bases outside the gene matches: 9. CDR3 sequence reads: CASSLVFRGTGDNQPQHF. The CDR3, as DNA: TGTGCCAGCAGCTTAGTCTTTCGCGGGACAGGGGACAATCAGCCCCAGCATTTT.